The T cell receptor (beta chain) under discussion was sequenced for a study of patients and donors after allogeneic stem cell transplantation. In TCRdb, the RT-PCR reads were re-called with MiXCR into one record per CDR3 protein. The sample records some 150,000 distinct CDR3 sequences, 30% to 45% being singletons. This CDR3 has 14 residues. V was clipped by 4 bases and J by 4 bases, with 13 bases between them. The TCR sequence derives from a human donor who was either an allogeneic HSCT recipient or a stem cell or donor lymphocyte infusion donor (not recorded which). It is not recorded whose cells these are; they may come from a transplant donor. V is TRBV12-3 or TRBV12-4 and J is TRBJ1-1, with D hard to call. Material for sequencing was blood, either unsorted or a sorted T cell fraction (not recorded which). The CDR3: CASSSGREGTEAFF. In DNA form, the CDR3 reads TGTGCCAGCAGTTCGGGCCGAGAAGGCACTGAAGCTTTCTTT.